A selection of T cell receptor beta chains follows, all from one sample in a study of blood T cell repertoires in COVID-19. Generated by immunoSEQ multiplex PCR, the TCRdb table keeps only in-frame clones and is missing some. Here the sample spans 150,000 to 200,000 clones, 87% being singletons. The sample was peripheral blood. Receptor source: a human donor in a cohort sampled during active COVID-19. CDR3s include the opening cysteine and the closing phenylalanine or tryptophan. The D gene is left open where the match is weak. Clone size is given for some rows only: seen once, a few or many times, or a class if the clone is expanded.

D	V	size	J	CDR3	DNA
NA	TRBV6-1	NA	TRBJ1-1	CASSDVVPNTEAFF	TGTGCCAGCAGTGATGTAGTACCGAACACTGAAGCTTTCTTT
TRBD2	TRBV27	NA	TRBJ2-7	CASSSPQRGGYEQYF	TGTGCCAGCAGTTCCCCCCAGCGGGGGGGCTACGAGCAGTACTTC
NA	TRBV30	NA	TRBJ1-2	CAWSTPLGGYGYTF	TGTGCCTGGTCCACTCCCCTCGGAGGATATGGCTACACCTTC
NA	TRBV30	NA	TRBJ2-7	CAWSLPNLPPYEQYF	TGTGCCTGGAGTTTACCCAACCTACCCCCCTACGAGCAGTACTTC
NA	TRBV2	NA	TRBJ1-2	CASSEALRGRGRSGGYTF	TGTGCCAGCAGTGAAGCGCTTCGTGGCAGGGGACGATCCGGGGGCTACACCTTC
NA	TRBV21-1	NA	TRBJ2-1	CASSASRLAGGEQFF	TGTGCCAGCAGCGCGTCCCGACTAGCGGGGGGGGAGCAGTTCTTC
NA	TRBV5-1	NA	TRBJ1-1	CASRRGLNTEAFF	TGCGCCAGCAGGAGAGGGTTGAACACTGAAGCTTTCTTT
NA	TRBV19	NA	TRBJ1-4	CASSPWPTTNEKLFF	TGTGCCAGTAGTCCGTGGCCAACAACTAATGAAAAACTGTTTTTT
NA	TRBV28	NA	TRBJ1-2	CASIGGAGYGYTF	TGTGCCAGCATTGGGGGCGCGGGCTATGGCTACACCTTC
TRBD1	TRBV9	once	TRBJ2-3	CASSGRQGVTQYF	TGTGCCAGCAGCGGGAGACAGGGGGTGACGCAGTATTTT